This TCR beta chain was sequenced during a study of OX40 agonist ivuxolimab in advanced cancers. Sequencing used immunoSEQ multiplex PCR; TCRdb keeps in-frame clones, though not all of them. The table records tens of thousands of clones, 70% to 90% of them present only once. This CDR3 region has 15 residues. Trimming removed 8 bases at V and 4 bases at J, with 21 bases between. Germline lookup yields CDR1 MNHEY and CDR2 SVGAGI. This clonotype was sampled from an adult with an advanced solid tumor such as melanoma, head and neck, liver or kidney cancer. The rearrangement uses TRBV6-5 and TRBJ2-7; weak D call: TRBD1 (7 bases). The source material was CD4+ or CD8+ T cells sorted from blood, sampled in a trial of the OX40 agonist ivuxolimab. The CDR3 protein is CASSFGGGEWYEQYF. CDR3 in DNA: TGTGCCAGCTCGTTTGGAGGGGGCGAATGGTACGAGCAGTACTTC.